This TCR beta chain is drawn from a study of cytomegalovirus exposure and HLA in healthy donors. Study-wide findings and caveats: Previously analyzed data showed that most TCR beta V segments were productive at a frequency of about 87% or about 30%. What a later analysis showed was that several of the most significant clusters appeared linked to common viral pathogens.

It was with 60 Vbeta and 13 Jbeta primers that the PCR ran. Profiled with immunoSEQ multiplex PCR; TCRdb holds only in-frame clones, not every one. The sample shows nearly 110,000 clones, around 75% of them seen only once. With regard to this clone: The antigen is unknown.

The sequencing sample was made of PBMCs. This sequence was found in a male donor in good health and CMV-seropositive.

The CDR3 loop reads CASSLGIMGTGAGTEAFF. CDR3 sequence (DNA): TGTGCCAGCAGTTTAGGGATTATGGGGACAGGGGCAGGAACTGAAGCTTTCTTT. The chain couples TRBV28 to TRBJ1-1, with 10 bases that match TRBD1. This CDR3 has 18 residues. Germline assignment: CDR1 MDHEN and CDR2 SYDVKM. J lost 5 bases, V lost 2 bases, and 14 bases had no gene match.